The rows below give T cell receptor beta chains drawn from one sample of a study of cytomegalovirus exposure and HLA in healthy donors. The method was immunoSEQ multiplex PCR; TCRdb's version includes in-frame clones alone and lacks a portion of them. This sample has around 150,000 clones, with 60% to 80% found just once. Sequencing input: PBMCs. The receptor set was obtained from a man between 25 and 39 years old in good health and CMV-seronegative. Both conserved end residues are part of each CDR3. A D gene is named only where the DNA matches it firmly. Size is stated for part of the rows, as once, few or many counts, or as a class when the clone is expanded.

CDR3 protein	CDR3 DNA	D gene	V gene	J gene	clone size	CDR3 length
CASSQGRPGLAGSEQYF	TGTGCCAGCAGCCAGGGCCGACCGGGACTAGCGGGAAGTGAGCAGTACTTC	TRBD2	TRBV4-2	TRBJ2-7	.	17
CASSSTGEFYGYTF	TGTGCCAGCTCATCGACAGGGGAATTCTATGGCTACACCTTC	TRBD1	TRBV18	TRBJ1-2	.	14
CASSIGPTTSVDEQYF	TGTGCCAGTAGTATAGGCCCCACGACTAGTGTCGACGAGCAGTACTTC	.	TRBV19	TRBJ2-7	.	16
CASRDSLATNEKLFF	TGTGCCAGCCGGGACAGCCTTGCAACTAATGAAAAACTGTTTTTT	TRBD1	TRBV13	TRBJ1-4	.	15
CASSLTGTLEAFF	TGTGCCAGCAGCTTGACAGGGACCCTTGAAGCTTTCTTT	TRBD1	TRBV11-2	TRBJ1-1	.	13
CASKAGGTEAFF	TGTGCCAGCAAAGCCGGGGGCACTGAAGCTTTCTTT	.	TRBV28	TRBJ1-1	.	12
CASSSGTHTGELFF	TGCGCCAGCAGTTCCGGGACACACACCGGGGAGCTGTTTTTT	.	TRBV5-1	TRBJ2-2	.	14
CASSRTLGATQPQHF	TGTGCCAGCAGCCGCACGTTGGGGGCGACTCAGCCCCAGCATTTT	.	TRBV5-6	TRBJ1-5	few	15
CASSPLGLAGQNEQYF	TGTGCCAGCAGCCCACTGGGACTAGCGGGTCAGAACGAGCAGTACTTC	TRBD2	TRBV14	TRBJ2-7	.	16
CSTSTGTSYNEQFF	TGCAGCACCTCGACAGGGACTAGCTACAATGAGCAGTTCTTC	.	TRBV29-1	TRBJ2-1	.	14
CASSSKYEQYF	TGTGCCAGCAGCTCTAAATACGAGCAGTACTTC	.	TRBV7-2	TRBJ2-7	.	11
CASSLSGMGNEQFF	TGCGCCAGCAGCCTTAGCGGGATGGGGAATGAGCAGTTCTTC	TRBD2	TRBV4-1	TRBJ2-1	.	14
CASSSPGTSGRIDTQYF	TGTGCCAGCAGTTCCCCCGGGACTAGCGGGAGGATAGATACGCAGTATTTT	TRBD2	TRBV28	TRBJ2-3	.	17
CASSLEYPVNYGYTF	TGTGCCAGCAGCTTAGAGTACCCGGTTAACTATGGCTACACCTTC	.	TRBV7-9	TRBJ1-2	.	15
CASSSTWDRSNEKLFF	TGTGCCAGCAGTTCAACTTGGGACAGATCTAATGAAAAACTGTTTTTT	TRBD1	TRBV6-5	TRBJ1-4	.	16
CASSYEYSGEQFF	TGCGCCAGCAGCTATGAGTATTCGGGTGAGCAGTTCTTC	.	TRBV5-1	TRBJ2-1	.	13
CASTSGQLLYNSPLHF	TGTGCCAGCACCTCGGGACAGCTCCTCTATAATTCACCCCTCCACTTT	TRBD1	TRBV7-2	TRBJ1-6	few	16
CASSLYSNYNEQFF	TGTGCCAGCAGCTTGTACAGCAACTACAATGAGCAGTTCTTC	.	TRBV5-8	TRBJ2-1	.	14
CASSLKVGAGDTQYF	TGTGCCAGCAGCCTCAAGGTAGGGGCAGGAGATACGCAGTATTTT	.	TRBV25-1	TRBJ2-3	.	15
CASSAGGTVGWDEQFF	TGTGCCAGTAGCGCCGGTGGGACAGTGGGGTGGGATGAGCAGTTCTTC	TRBD1	TRBV19	TRBJ2-1	.	16
CASSQDYGGRSYNEQFF	TGCGCCAGCAGCCAAGATTACGGCGGGAGATCTTACAATGAGCAGTTCTTC	TRBD2	TRBV4-3	TRBJ2-1	.	17
CSGGFKAFF	TGCAGTGGCGGGTTTAAAGCTTTCTTT	.	TRBV20-1	TRBJ1-1	.	9
CAWSVRGVGNSPLHF	TGTGCCTGGAGTGTACGGGGGGTAGGAAATTCACCCCTCCACTTT	.	TRBV30	TRBJ1-6	.	15
CASSSPWPQHF	TGTGCCAGCAGTTCCCCTTGGCCCCAGCATTTT	.	TRBV28	TRBJ1-5	few	11
CASSFFTGDYGYTF	TGTGCCAGCAGCTTTTTTACAGGGGACTATGGCTACACCTTC	TRBD1	TRBV5-4	TRBJ1-2	.	14
CASSSIARSSSYEQYF	TGTGCCAGCAGTTCCATCGCACGGTCTAGCTCCTACGAGCAGTACTTC	.	TRBV27	TRBJ2-7	.	16
CASSQSGQGYEQYF	TGCGCCAGCAGCCAGTCGGGACAGGGGTACGAGCAGTACTTC	TRBD1	TRBV5-1	TRBJ2-7	.	14
CASSFLIGTDTQYF	TGTGCCAGCAGCTTTCTTATCGGGACAGATACGCAGTATTTT	.	TRBV7-2	TRBJ2-3	once	14
CSAGDRLGEKLFF	TGCAGCGCCGGGGACAGGCTAGGCGAAAAACTGTTTTTT	TRBD1	TRBV29-1	TRBJ1-4	.	13
CASSLDGRSSYEQYF	TGTGCCAGCAGCTTAGACGGGAGGTCTTCCTACGAGCAGTACTTC	TRBD2	TRBV11-2	TRBJ2-7	.	15
CASSSQGVSNQPQHF	TGTGCCAGCAGCTCCCAGGGTGTAAGCAATCAGCCCCAGCATTTT	.	TRBV7-2	TRBJ1-5	.	15
CASSEGTAGDYGYTF	TGTGCCAGCAGTGAAGGGACAGCCGGCGACTATGGCTACACCTTC	.	TRBV6-1	TRBJ1-2	once	15
CASSPAYEQYF	TGTGCCAGCAGCCCGGCCTACGAGCAGTACTTC	.	TRBV7-2	TRBJ2-7	.	11
CASLGQGRNEQYF	TGTGCCAGCCTTGGACAGGGGCGAAACGAGCAGTACTTC	TRBD1	TRBV6-5	TRBJ2-7	.	13